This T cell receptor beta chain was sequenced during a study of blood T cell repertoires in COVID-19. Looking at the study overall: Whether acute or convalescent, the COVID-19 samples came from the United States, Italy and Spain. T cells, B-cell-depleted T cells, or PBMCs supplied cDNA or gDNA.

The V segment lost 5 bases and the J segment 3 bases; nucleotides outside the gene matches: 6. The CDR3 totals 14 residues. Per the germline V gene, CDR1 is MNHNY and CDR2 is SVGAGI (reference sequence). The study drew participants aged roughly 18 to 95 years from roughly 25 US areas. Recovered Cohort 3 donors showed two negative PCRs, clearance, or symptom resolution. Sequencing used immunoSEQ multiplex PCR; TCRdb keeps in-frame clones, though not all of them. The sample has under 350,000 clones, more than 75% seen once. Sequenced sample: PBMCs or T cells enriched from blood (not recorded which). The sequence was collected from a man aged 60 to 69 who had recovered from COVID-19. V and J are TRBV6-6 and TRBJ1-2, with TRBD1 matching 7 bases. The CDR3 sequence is CASSTTGTDYGYTF. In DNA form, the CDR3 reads TGTGCCAGCAGTACCACCGGGACAGACTATGGCTACACCTTC.